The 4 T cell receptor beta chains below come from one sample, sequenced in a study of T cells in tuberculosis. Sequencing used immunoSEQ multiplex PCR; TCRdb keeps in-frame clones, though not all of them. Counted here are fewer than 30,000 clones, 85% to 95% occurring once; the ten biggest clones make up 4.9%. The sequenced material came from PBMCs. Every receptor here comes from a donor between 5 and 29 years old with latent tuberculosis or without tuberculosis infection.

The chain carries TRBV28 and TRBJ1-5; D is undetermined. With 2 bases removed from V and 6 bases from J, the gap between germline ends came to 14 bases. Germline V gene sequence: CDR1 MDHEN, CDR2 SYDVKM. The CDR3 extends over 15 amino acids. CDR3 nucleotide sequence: TGTGCCAGCAGTTTAGCAGGATCTGTCCGTCAGCCCCAGCATTTT. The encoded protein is CASSLAGSVRQPQHF.

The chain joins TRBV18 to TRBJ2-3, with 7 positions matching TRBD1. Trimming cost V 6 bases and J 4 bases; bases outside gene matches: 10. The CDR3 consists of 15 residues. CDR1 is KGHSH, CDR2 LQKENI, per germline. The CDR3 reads CASSPGQAGADTQYF. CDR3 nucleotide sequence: TGTGCCAGCTCTCCCGGACAGGCTGGAGCAGATACGCAGTATTTT.

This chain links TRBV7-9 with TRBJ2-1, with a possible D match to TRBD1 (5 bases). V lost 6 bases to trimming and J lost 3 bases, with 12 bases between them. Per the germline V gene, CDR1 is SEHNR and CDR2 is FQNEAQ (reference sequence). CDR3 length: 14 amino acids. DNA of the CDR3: TGTGCCAGCAGTCATGGGCAGGGCTACAATGAGCAGTTCTTC. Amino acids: CASSHGQGYNEQFF.

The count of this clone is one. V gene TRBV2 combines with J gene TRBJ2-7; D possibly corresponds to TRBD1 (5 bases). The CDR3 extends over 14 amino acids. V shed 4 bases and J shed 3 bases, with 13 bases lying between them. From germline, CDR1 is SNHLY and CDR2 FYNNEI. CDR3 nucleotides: TGTGCCAGCAGTGGTCAGGGTGGCTACTACGAGCAGTACTTC. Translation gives CASSGQGGYYEQYF.